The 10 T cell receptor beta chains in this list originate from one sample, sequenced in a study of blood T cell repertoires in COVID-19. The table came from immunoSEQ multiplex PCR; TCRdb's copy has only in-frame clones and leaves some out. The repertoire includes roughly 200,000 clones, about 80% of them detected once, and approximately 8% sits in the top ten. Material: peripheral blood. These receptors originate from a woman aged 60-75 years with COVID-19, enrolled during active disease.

CDR3 DNA: TGTGCCAGCTCACGGTTAGGCGGCCCCGATGAGCAGTTCTTC. It is translated as CASSRLGGPDEQFF. The chain combines TRBV18 with TRBJ2-1; D is undetermined. The CDR3 runs to 14 residues. V gave up 4 bases and J gave up 8 bases, with 15 bases separating them. Germline-derived CDR1 and CDR2 are KGHSH and LQKENI.

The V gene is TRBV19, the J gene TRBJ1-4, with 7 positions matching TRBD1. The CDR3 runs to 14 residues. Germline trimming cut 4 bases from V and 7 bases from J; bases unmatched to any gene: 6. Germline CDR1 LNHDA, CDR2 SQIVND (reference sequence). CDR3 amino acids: CASSTQGRTEKLFF. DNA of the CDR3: TGTGCCAGTAGTACACAGGGGAGGACTGAAAAACTGTTTTTT.

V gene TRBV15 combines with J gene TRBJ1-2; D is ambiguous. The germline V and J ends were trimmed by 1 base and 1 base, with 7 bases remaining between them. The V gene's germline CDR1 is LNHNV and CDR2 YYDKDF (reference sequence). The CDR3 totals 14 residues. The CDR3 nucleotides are TGTGCCACCAGCAGAGTTACAGTTAACTATGGCTACACCTTC. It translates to CATSRVTVNYGYTF.

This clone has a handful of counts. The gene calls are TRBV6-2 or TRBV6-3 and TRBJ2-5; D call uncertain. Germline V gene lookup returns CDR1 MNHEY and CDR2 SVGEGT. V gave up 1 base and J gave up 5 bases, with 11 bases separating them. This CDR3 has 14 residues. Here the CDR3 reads CASSYFTEMETQYF. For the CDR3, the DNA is TGTGCCAGCAGTTACTTTACAGAGATGGAGACCCAGTACTTC.

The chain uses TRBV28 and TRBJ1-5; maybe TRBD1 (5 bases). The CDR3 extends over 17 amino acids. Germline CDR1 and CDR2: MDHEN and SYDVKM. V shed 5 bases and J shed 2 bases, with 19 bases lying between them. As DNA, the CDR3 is TGTGCCAGCAGTATTATGAGGGTGGGAGGGGGCAATCAGCCCCAGCATTTT. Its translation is CASSIMRVGGGNQPQHF.

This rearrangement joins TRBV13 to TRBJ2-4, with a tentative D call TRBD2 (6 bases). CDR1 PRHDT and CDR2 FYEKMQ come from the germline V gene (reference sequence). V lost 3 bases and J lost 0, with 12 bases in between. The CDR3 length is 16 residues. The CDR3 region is CASSFGRGLAKNIQYF. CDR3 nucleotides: TGTGCCAGCAGCTTCGGGCGGGGCCTAGCCAAAAACATTCAGTACTTC.

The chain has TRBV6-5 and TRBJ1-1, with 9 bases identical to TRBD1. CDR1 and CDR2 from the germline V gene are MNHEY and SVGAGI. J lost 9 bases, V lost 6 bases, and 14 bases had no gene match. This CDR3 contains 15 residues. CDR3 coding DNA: TGTGCCAGCAGGCCGGGACAGGGTGTCCAAAGCAAAGCTTTCTTT. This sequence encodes CASRPGQGVQSKAFF.

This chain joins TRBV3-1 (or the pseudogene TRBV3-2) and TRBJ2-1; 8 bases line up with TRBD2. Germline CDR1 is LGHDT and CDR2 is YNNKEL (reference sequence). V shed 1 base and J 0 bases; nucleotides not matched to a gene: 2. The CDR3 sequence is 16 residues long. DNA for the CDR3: TGTGCCAGCAGCCAAGGGAGCGGGAGCTCCTACAATGAGCAGTTCTTC. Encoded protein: CASSQGSGSSYNEQFF.

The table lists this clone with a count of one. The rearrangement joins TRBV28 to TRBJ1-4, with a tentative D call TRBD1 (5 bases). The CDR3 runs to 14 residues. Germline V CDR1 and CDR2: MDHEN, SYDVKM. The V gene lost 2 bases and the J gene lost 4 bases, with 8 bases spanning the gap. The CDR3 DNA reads TGTGCCAGCAGTTTACGACAGATTAATGAAAAACTGTTTTTT. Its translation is CASSLRQINEKLFF.

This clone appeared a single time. The CDR3 here is CASSYLTSGSYNEQFF. CDR3 DNA: TGTGCCAGCAGTTACCTTACTAGCGGGAGTTACAATGAGCAGTTCTTC. The V call is TRBV6-2 or TRBV6-3, the J call TRBJ2-1, with 11 nucleotides matching TRBD2. This CDR3 is built from 16 residues. Trimming took 2 bases from V and 4 from J; bases not matched to a gene: 4. Germline assignment: CDR1 MNHEY and CDR2 SVGEGT.